This T cell receptor (beta chain) was identified in a study of CD8 T cells in ankylosing spondylitis. Germline values: CDR1 SGDLS, CDR2 YYNGEE. The CDR3 consists of 14 residues. V was cut by 5 bases and J by 0 bases, with 10 bases left in between. TCRdb used MiXCR to reprocess the 5' RACE reads, holding one entry per CDR3 protein. The table has 230,000 or so distinct CDR3 sequences, 20% to 30% seen once; the top ten hold 0.5% to 0.65%. Whole-study results and caveats: In peripheral blood, disease-linked CD8+ clones occurred at relatively low frequencies. Disease-linked clones were reportedly significantly enriched in matched ankylosing spondylitis synovial fluid. Some of these motif variants have turned up before, in reports on reactive arthritis synovial fluid and blood.

Ten or more counts support this clonotype. Its antigen is still unknown. Sequencing was performed on blood, either unsorted or a sorted T cell fraction (not recorded which). The receptor was derived from a male donor with ankylosing spondylitis or in good health (not recorded which). This chain connects TRBV9 to TRBJ2-3, with a weak D call TRBD1 (6 bases). This CDR3 is CASRRQDSTDTQYF. In DNA form, the CDR3 reads TGTGCCAGCAGGAGACAGGACAGCACAGATACGCAGTATTTT.